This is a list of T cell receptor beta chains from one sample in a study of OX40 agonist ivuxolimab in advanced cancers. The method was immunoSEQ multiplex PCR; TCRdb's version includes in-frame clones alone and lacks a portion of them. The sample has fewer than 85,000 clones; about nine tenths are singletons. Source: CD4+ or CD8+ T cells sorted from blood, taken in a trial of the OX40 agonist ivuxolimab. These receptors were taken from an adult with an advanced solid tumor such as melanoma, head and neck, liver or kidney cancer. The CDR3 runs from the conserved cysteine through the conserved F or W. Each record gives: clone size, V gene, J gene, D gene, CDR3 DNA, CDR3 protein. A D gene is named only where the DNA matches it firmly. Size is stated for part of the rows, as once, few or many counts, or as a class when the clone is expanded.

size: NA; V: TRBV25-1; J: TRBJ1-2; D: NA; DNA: TGTGCCAGCAGTGAAGGGAAACCCTATGGCTACACCTTC; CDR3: CASSEGKPYGYTF
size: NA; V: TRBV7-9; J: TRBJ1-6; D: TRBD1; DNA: TGTGCCAGCAGCGCAACCCAGGGGGGTAATTCACCCCTCCACTTT; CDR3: CASSATQGGNSPLHF
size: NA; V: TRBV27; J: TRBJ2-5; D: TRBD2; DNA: TGTGCCAGCAGGCCCCGGGGGGGGGAGACCCAGTACTTC; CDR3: CASRPRGGETQYF
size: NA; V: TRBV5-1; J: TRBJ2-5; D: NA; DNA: TGCGCCAGCAGCTTGAGGGAGCCCCGGGGAATCCAAGAGACCCAGTACTTC; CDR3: CASSLREPRGIQETQYF
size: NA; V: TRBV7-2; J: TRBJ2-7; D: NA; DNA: TGTGCCAGCAGCTTGCAACGGGGCTACGAGCAGTACTTC; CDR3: CASSLQRGYEQYF
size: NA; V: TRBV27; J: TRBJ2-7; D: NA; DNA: TGTGCCAGCAGCCCCTCAGGAACCTACGAGCAGTACTTC; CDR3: CASSPSGTYEQYF
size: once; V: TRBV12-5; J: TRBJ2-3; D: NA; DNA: TGTGCTAGTGGTTCTCTAACTACAGGAACCCGAAGGCGTACGCAGTATTTT; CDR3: CASGSLTTGTRRRTQYF
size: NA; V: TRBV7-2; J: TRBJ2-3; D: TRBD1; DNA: TGTGCCAGCAGCTTAGAGGACAGGGGGTCGGTAGATACGCAGTATTTT; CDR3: CASSLEDRGSVDTQYF
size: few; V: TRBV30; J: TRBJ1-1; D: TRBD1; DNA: TGTGCCTGGAGTGAAGGGTTTTACAGGGGCACTGAAGCTTTCTTT; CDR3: CAWSEGFYRGTEAFF
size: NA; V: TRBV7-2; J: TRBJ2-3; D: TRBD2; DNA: TGTGCCAGCAGCCGGCGGGGGGGAGGACGCACAGATACGCAGTATTTT; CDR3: CASSRRGGGRTDTQYF
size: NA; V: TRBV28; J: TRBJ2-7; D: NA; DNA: TGTGCCAGCAAGGTCTCGGGAGTTGCCTACGAGCAGTACTTC; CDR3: CASKVSGVAYEQYF
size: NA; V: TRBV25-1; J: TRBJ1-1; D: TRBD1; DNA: TGTGCCAGCAGACCAACAGGGGGTCGAACTGAAGCTTTCTTT; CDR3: CASRPTGGRTEAFF
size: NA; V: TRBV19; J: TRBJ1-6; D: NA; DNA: TGTGCCAGTAATCGGAGACAGGACGCTAATTCACCCCTCCACTTT; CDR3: CASNRRQDANSPLHF
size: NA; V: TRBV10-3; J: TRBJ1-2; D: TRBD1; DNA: TGTGCCATCAGTGTACAGGGACAGGGGGACGGCTACACCTTC; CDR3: CAISVQGQGDGYTF
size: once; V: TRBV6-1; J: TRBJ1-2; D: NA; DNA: TGTGCCAGCATGAGACAGCTCAACTATGGCTACACCTTC; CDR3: CASMRQLNYGYTF
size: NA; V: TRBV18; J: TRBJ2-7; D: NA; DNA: TGTGCCAGCTCACCACGACAGCTTCCCATCCTTACCTACGAGCAGTACTTC; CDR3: CASSPRQLPILTYEQYF
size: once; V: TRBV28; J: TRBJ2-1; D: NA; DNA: TGTGCCAGCAGTTCCCCCTACAATGAGCAGTTCTTC; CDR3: CASSSPYNEQFF
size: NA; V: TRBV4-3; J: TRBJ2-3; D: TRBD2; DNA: TGCGCCAGCAGCCAAGTTCTAGCGGGGGGGCCAGATACGCAGTATTTT; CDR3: CASSQVLAGGPDTQYF
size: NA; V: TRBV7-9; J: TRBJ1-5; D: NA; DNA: TGTGCCAGCAGCTTAGGACTCATCCGGGGCAATCAGCCCCAGCATTTT; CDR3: CASSLGLIRGNQPQHF
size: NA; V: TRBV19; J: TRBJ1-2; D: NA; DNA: TGTGCCAGTAGTCAAGTATATGGCTACACCTTC; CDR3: CASSQVYGYTF
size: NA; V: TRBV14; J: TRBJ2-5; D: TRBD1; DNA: TGTGCCAGCAGCCGGGACAGGTTCCAAGAGACCCAGTACTTC; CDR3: CASSRDRFQETQYF
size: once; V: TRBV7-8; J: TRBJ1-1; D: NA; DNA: TGTGCCAGCATCGTGGGGCCCATGTCGGGGGGCACTGAAGCTTTCTTT; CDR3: CASIVGPMSGGTEAFF
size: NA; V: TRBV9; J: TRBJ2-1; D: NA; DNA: TGTGCCAGCAGCGCCGAAAGTTTCAGCTCCTACAATGAGCAGTTCTTC; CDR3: CASSAESFSSYNEQFF
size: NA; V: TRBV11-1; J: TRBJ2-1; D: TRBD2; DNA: TGTGCCAGCAGCCCAAGCGGGAGGGAGTACAATGAGCAGTTCTTC; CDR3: CASSPSGREYNEQFF
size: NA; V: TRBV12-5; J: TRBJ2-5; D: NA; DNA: TGTGCTAGTGGTTTGGGGGCTTTGGGAGAGACCCAGTACTTC; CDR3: CASGLGALGETQYF
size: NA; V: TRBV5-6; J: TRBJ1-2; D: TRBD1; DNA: TGTGCCAGCAGCTCCGCCAGGGGGGTCTTTGGCTACACCTTC; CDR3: CASSSARGVFGYTF
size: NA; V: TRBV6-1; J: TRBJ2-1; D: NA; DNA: TGTGCCAGCAGTGAATGGGCGGGGAATTACAATGAGCAGTTCTTC; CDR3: CASSEWAGNYNEQFF
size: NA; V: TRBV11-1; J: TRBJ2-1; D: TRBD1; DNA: TGTGCCAGCAGCCCGGACCGGACAGGGGGCAGGAATGAGCAGTTCTTC; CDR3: CASSPDRTGGRNEQFF
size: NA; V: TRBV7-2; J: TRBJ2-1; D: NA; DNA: TGTGCCAGCAGCTACGACCGATACAATGAGCAGTTCTTC; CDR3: CASSYDRYNEQFF
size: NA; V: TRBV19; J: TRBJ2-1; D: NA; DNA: TGTGCCAGCTCCACAGGGGCGGGGGATAGTAATGAGCAGTTCTTC; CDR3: CASSTGAGDSNEQFF
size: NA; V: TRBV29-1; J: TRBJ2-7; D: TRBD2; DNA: TGCAGCGTTACTAGCGGGAGGGCGCTTGGGGACGAGCAGTACTTC; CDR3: CSVTSGRALGDEQYF
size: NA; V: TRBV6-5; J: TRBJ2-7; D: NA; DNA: TGTGCCAGCAGTTACGGATACGGGGAGCAGTACTTC; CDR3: CASSYGYGEQYF